One and the same sample provided the 30 T cell receptor beta chains below, sequenced in a study of Ad26.COV2.S vaccination and SARS-CoV-2 variants. Clones were read by immunoSEQ multiplex PCR, and TCRdb kept only the in-frame ones, dropping some. The sample consists of under 150,000 clones, roughly 89% of them appearing once. The sample was peripheral blood, taken after recovery from COVID-19. These TCRs come from a human donor who had recovered from COVID-19.

The CDR3 here is CASSQVSASIADTQYF. The CDR3 DNA follows: TGCGCCAGCAGCCAAGTTTCGGCTAGCATTGCAGATACGCAGTATTTT. The chain combines TRBV4-1 with TRBJ2-3; tentative D call: TRBD2 (5 bases). Germline-derived CDR1 and CDR2 are MGHRA and YSYEKL. The CDR3 loop spans 16 amino acids. Trimming removed 1 base at V and 4 bases at J, with 15 bases between.

The chain carries TRBV27 and TRBJ2-1; 10 bases fit TRBD1. V shed 6 bases and J 4 bases; nucleotides not matched to a gene: 6. The CDR3 contains 15 residues. Germline-derived CDR1 and CDR2 are MNHEY and SMNVEV (reference sequence). The CDR3 DNA reads as TGTGCCAGCAGCAAGGGGGACAGGGGTTACAATGAGCAGTTCTTC. It translates to CASSKGDRGYNEQFF.

The chain employs TRBV6-5 and TRBJ2-3, with D possibly being TRBD2 (7 bases). The CDR3 extends over 16 amino acids. The V gene's germline CDR1 is MNHEY and CDR2 SVGAGI. V was shortened by 2 bases and J by 3 bases, with 15 bases between the two germline ends. The CDR3 sequence is CASSYIYGGLTDTQYF. CDR3 DNA: TGTGCCAGCAGTTACATTTACGGGGGGCTGACAGATACGCAGTATTTT.

The chain employs TRBV5-1 and TRBJ2-7; a possible D gene is TRBD2 (6 bases). V was trimmed by 4 bases and J by 6 bases, leaving 23 bases between them. Germline CDR1 reads SGHRS; CDR2 reads YFSETQ. The CDR3 is made up of 16 amino acids. The CDR3 DNA reads as TGCGCCAGCAGCGGGACTCTGTTCCAGTCCCCTACCGAGCAGTACTTC. Its protein is CASSGTLFQSPTEQYF.

The chain carries TRBV9 and TRBJ2-1; D gene unclear. The V and J ends lost 2 bases and 0 bases respectively, with 9 bases between them. The CDR3 has 15 amino acids. Germline V gene data show CDR1 as SGDLS and CDR2 as YYNGEE. The CDR3 DNA follows: TGTGCCAGCAGCGTTGCTCCCAGCTCCTACAATGAGCAGTTCTTC. Protein: CASSVAPSSYNEQFF.

The chain combines TRBV28 with TRBJ2-5, with 11 bases matching TRBD2. The germline V gene has CDR1 MDHEN and CDR2 SYDVKM. The ends lost 3 bases at V and 2 bases at J; junction bases unmatched: 5. The CDR3 has 16 residues. The CDR3 is CASSFLSGGAQETQYF. The CDR3 DNA is TGTGCCAGCAGTTTCCTTAGCGGGGGGGCTCAAGAGACCCAGTACTTC.

This clone was counted between two and nine times. This rearrangement joins TRBV7-9 to TRBJ1-5; D may be TRBD1 (5 bases). There are 14 residues in the CDR3. Germline CDR1 reads SEHNR; CDR2 reads FQNEAQ (reference sequence). With 0 bases removed from V and 5 bases from J, the gap between germline ends came to 8 bases. The CDR3 DNA is TGTGCCAGCAGCTTAGCTGGGACCGATCAGCCCCAGCATTTT. Amino acids: CASSLAGTDQPQHF.

The V and J genes are TRBV2 and TRBJ1-6; D is possibly TRBD1 (6 bases). CDR1 is SNHLY and CDR2 is FYNNEI in the germline V gene. V gave up 8 bases and J gave up 8 bases, with 16 bases separating them. The CDR3 loop spans 14 amino acids. This CDR3 reads CASRIRDNYSPLHF. DNA for the CDR3: TGTGCCAGCCGAATTCGGGACAATTATTCACCCCTCCACTTT.

The V call is TRBV11-2, the J call TRBJ2-5, with TRBD1 as a possible D gene (5 bases). This CDR3 comprises 14 residues. Germline V lookup: CDR1 SGHAT, CDR2 FQNNGV. Trimming took off 0 bases at V and 5 bases at J, with 10 bases between the two ends. CDR3 region: CASSLDRVWETQYF. CDR3 coding DNA: TGTGCCAGCAGCTTAGACAGGGTCTGGGAGACCCAGTACTTC.

This chain joins TRBV6-6 and TRBJ2-7, with no clear D. Trimming left V 7 bases short and J 2 bases short, with 9 bases between. This CDR3 comprises 12 residues. Germline assignment: CDR1 MNHNY and CDR2 SVGAGI (reference sequence). The CDR3 reads CASTASPYEQYF. The CDR3 coding sequence is TGTGCCAGCACCGCCAGCCCCTACGAGCAGTACTTC.

The chain uses TRBV9 and TRBJ1-2, with no clear D. CDR3 length equals 12 residues. V lost 4 bases and J lost 8, with 12 bases in between. Germline V gives CDR1 SGDLS, CDR2 YYNGEE. The CDR3 loop is CASSPAEEGYTF. The CDR3 DNA is TGTGCCAGCAGCCCAGCTGAGGAGGGCTACACCTTC.

V usage is TRBV30 and J usage is TRBJ2-7; weak D call: TRBD1 (5 bases). The CDR3 is made up of 14 amino acids. The V gene's germline CDR1 is GTSNPN and CDR2 SVGIG (reference sequence). V was clipped by 5 bases and J by 2 bases, with 16 bases between them. The CDR3 reads CAWEPLDSTYEQYF. CDR3 DNA: TGTGCCTGGGAGCCCCTCGACAGCACCTACGAGCAGTACTTC. The whole variable domain, filled in from reference TRBV30 and TRBJ2-7, reads SQTIHQWPATLVQPVGSPLSLECTVEGTSNPNLYWYRQAAGRGLQLLFYSVGIGQISSEVPQNLSASRPQDRQFILSSKKLLLSDSGFYLCAWEPLDSTYEQYFGPGTRLTVT.

V is TRBV27 and J is TRBJ2-1; D is tentatively TRBD1 or TRBD2 (5 bases each). The CDR3 spans 15 residues. CDR1 is MNHEY, CDR2 SMNVEV, per germline (reference sequence). Between the trimmed V and J ends, which lost 6 bases and 0 bases, there was a span of 12 bases. CDR3 bases: TGTGCCAGCAGCCCATGGGACCCCTCCTACAATGAGCAGTTCTTC. This sequence encodes CASSPWDPSYNEQFF.

The chain carries TRBV7-9 and TRBJ1-2; weak D call: TRBD1 (5 bases). The CDR3 has 13 amino acids. V was pared by 8 bases and J by 12 bases, with 22 bases between. The germline V gene encodes CDR1 SEHNR and CDR2 FQNEAQ (reference sequence). The DNA of the CDR3 is TGTGCCAGCGGGGGGGGTAAAACCCATTCCCACACCTTC. Protein sequence: CASGGGKTHSHTF.

This clone occurred once. This rearrangement joins TRBV6-1 to TRBJ1-1, with D possibly being TRBD1 (6 bases). Trimming left V 0 bases short and J 3 bases short, with 20 bases between. The CDR3 has 18 amino acids. Germline CDR1 MNHNS, CDR2 SASEGT. The CDR3 loop reads CASSEAGQGIPPDTEAFF. The CDR3 DNA reads as TGTGCCAGCAGTGAAGCGGGGCAGGGGATTCCCCCTGACACTGAAGCTTTCTTT.

The chain uses TRBV7-2 and TRBJ1-5, with D tentatively TRBD1 (5 bases). The CDR3 extends over 17 amino acids. Trimming took off 4 bases at V and 3 bases at J, with 19 bases between the two ends. The germline V gene has CDR1 SGHTA and CDR2 FQGNSA. The CDR3 region is CASSSRGGSVYNQPQHF. The CDR3 DNA reads as TGTGCCAGCAGCTCCCGTGGGGGTTCGGTATACAATCAGCCCCAGCATTTT.

V is TRBV24-1 and J is TRBJ2-3; 7 nucleotides match TRBD2. The CDR3 is 13 residues long. The J segment lost 6 bases and the V segment lost 5 bases, leaving 4 bases of the junction unmatched. CDR1 is KGHDR, CDR2 SFDVKD, per germline. The CDR3 sequence: CATSVGRGDTQYF. The DNA for the CDR3 is TGTGCCACCAGTGTGGGGCGGGGGGATACGCAGTATTTT.

V gene TRBV30 combines with J gene TRBJ2-1; the D gene is possibly TRBD1 (6 bases). Germline-derived CDR1 and CDR2 are GTSNPN and SVGIG (reference sequence). The CDR3 runs to 16 residues. V lost 3 bases and J 8 bases, leaving 23 bases between the germline ends. The CDR3 loop is CAWSWVRAMGQYEQFF. The CDR3 nucleotides are TGTGCCTGGAGCTGGGTAAGGGCCATGGGACAATATGAGCAGTTCTTC.

The chain carries TRBV29-1 and TRBJ2-1, with 9 bases identical to TRBD1. This CDR3 has 14 amino acids. Germline V gene lookup returns CDR1 SQVTM and CDR2 ANQGSEA. The J segment lost 6 bases and the V segment lost 3 bases, leaving 6 bases of the junction unmatched. CDR3 DNA: TGCAGCGTTGATGGAACAGGGGGCTTCAATGAGCAGTTCTTC. Its translation: CSVDGTGGFNEQFF.

This clone was counted between two and nine times. V usage is TRBV6-2 or TRBV6-3 and J usage is TRBJ1-1, with no clear D. Trimming left V 0 bases short and J 0 bases short, with 11 bases between. Germline V CDR1 and CDR2: MNHEY, SVGEGT. This CDR3 spans 16 amino acids. DNA for the CDR3: TGTGCCAGCAGTTACTCTTCGAAGGGTTTGAACACTGAAGCTTTCTTT. This translates into CASSYSSKGLNTEAFF.

The rearrangement links TRBV4-1 to TRBJ1-3; unclear D gene. Trimming removed 4 bases at V and 0 bases at J, with 16 bases between. The V gene's germline CDR1 is MGHRA and CDR2 YSYEKL. The CDR3 runs to 17 residues. The CDR3 DNA sequence: TGCGCCAGCAGCCCCTTTTTGGAAGGGAGCTCTGGAAACACCATATATTTT. Amino acid sequence: CASSPFLEGSSGNTIYF.

This clone has only a few counts. The V call is TRBV6-6, the J call TRBJ2-7; a possible D gene is TRBD1 (6 bases). V lost 8 bases and J 4 bases, leaving 12 bases between the germline ends. This CDR3 is built from 12 residues. The germline V gene has CDR1 MNHNY and CDR2 SVGAGI (reference sequence). Here the CDR3 DNA reads TGTGCCAGCTCTACAGGGTTTTACGAGCAGTACTTC. The encoded protein is CASSTGFYEQYF.

This chain joins TRBV7-8 and TRBJ1-3; D is unresolved. The V gene lost 5 bases and the J gene lost 0 bases, with 5 bases spanning the gap. Germline-derived CDR1 and CDR2 are SGHVS and FQNEAQ. The CDR3 loop spans 13 amino acids. The DNA of the CDR3 is TGTGCCAGCAGCGCCTCCTCTGGAAACACCATATATTTT. Translating gives CASSASSGNTIYF.

This sequence joins TRBV29-1 and TRBJ2-3; no clear D. Germline V CDR1 and CDR2: SQVTM, ANQGSEA. V lost 5 bases and J lost 1, with 13 bases in between. The CDR3 runs to 14 residues. The CDR3 bases are TGCAGCGTTCGGGCTTCGATGGGCACAGATACGCAGTATTTT. Its protein product is CSVRASMGTDTQYF.

The chain couples TRBV6-2 or TRBV6-3 to TRBJ2-1; 9 bases align to TRBD2. This CDR3 comprises 16 residues. Germline CDR1 and CDR2: MNHEY and SVGEGT. The V segment lost 2 bases and the J segment 7 bases; nucleotides outside the gene matches: 9. This CDR3 reads CASSYGGGAGGNEQFF. CDR3 coding DNA: TGTGCCAGCAGTTACGGTGGAGGAGCGGGGGGAAATGAGCAGTTCTTC.

V gene TRBV5-1 combines with J gene TRBJ2-7, with D unresolved. Per germline, CDR1 SGHRS and CDR2 YFSETQ. With 1 base removed from V and 3 bases from J, the gap between germline ends came to 5 bases. This CDR3 has 12 amino acids. The CDR3 reads CASSLPGYEQYF. The CDR3 DNA reads as TGCGCCAGCAGCTTGCCGGGCTACGAGCAGTACTTC.

This rearrangement joins TRBV7-2 to TRBJ2-7; D is perhaps TRBD1 (6 bases). The V end was cut by 5 bases, the J end by 5 bases, with 16 bases between. CDR3 length equals 14 residues. Germline loops: CDR1 SGHTA, CDR2 FQGNSA. The CDR3 DNA sequence: TGTGCCAGCAGCCAGAGACAGGCTCTCCACGAGCAGTACTTC. Translated, it gives CASSQRQALHEQYF.

The chain employs TRBV12-5 and TRBJ2-2; 7 bases fit TRBD2. V lost 7 bases and J lost 7; bases outside the gene matches: 9. From germline, CDR1 is LGHNT and CDR2 FRNRAP. This CDR3 region has 14 residues. In DNA form, the CDR3 reads TGTGCTAGTGCTCCGAGACTAGCAGGCGGGGAGCTGTTTTTT. Protein product: CASAPRLAGGELFF.

The chain combines TRBV2 with TRBJ1-1; possibly TRBD1 for D (6 bases). The CDR3 runs 14 residues. Trimming took 6 bases from V and 4 from J, leaving 15 bases between them. Germline-derived CDR1 and CDR2 are SNHLY and FYNNEI. The CDR3 here is CASRFWGAGTEAFF. The DNA for the CDR3 is TGTGCCAGCAGGTTTTGGGGGGCCGGCACTGAAGCTTTCTTT. Filled out from reference TRBV2 and TRBJ1-1, the complete variable domain reads EPEVTQTPSHQVTQMGQEVILRCVPISNHLYFYWYRQILGQKVEFLVSFYNNEISEKSEIFDDQFSVERPDGSNFTLKIRSTKLEDSAMYFCASRFWGAGTEAFFGQGTRLTVV.

This chain uses TRBV7-9 with TRBJ1-2, with D perhaps TRBD1 (6 bases). Germline CDR1 and CDR2: SEHNR and FQNEAQ (reference sequence). The ends were cut back, 3 bases at V and 2 bases at J, with 13 bases in the middle. This CDR3 is built from 15 residues. In DNA, the CDR3 is TGTGCCAGCAGCTTTGGGGGGCAAGACAACTATGGCTACACCTTC. It is translated as CASSFGGQDNYGYTF.